The clone carrying this T cell receptor (beta chain) was detected ten times or more. Its antigen remains unknown. Trimming shortened V by 7 bases and J by 2 bases, and 17 bases separated the two germline ends. The CDR3 has 16 residues. Germline values: CDR1 SGHTA, CDR2 FQGNSA. This entry comes from a study of T cell repertoires in cytomegalovirus infection. On the study more broadly: Based on public TCR beta signatures, there were indications of CMV infection and of a matching HLA type.

TCRdb re-called the reads with MiXCR, one entry per CDR3 protein. The sample contains 650,000 to 900,000 distinct CDR3 sequences, 25% to 30% of which appear only once. The receptor was isolated from a human donor in good health (CMV status not recorded). Some clones in this sample may be carry-over from other donors' samples. The material was cultured CD8+ T cells from PBMCs, obtained from culture after CMV antigen stimulation. This chain connects TRBV7-2 to TRBJ2-2; TRBD2 might be the D (7 bases). For the CDR3, the DNA is TGTGCCAGCATCGGGGAGGGGACAACTAACACCGGGGAGCTGTTTTTT. Translation: CASIGEGTTNTGELFF.